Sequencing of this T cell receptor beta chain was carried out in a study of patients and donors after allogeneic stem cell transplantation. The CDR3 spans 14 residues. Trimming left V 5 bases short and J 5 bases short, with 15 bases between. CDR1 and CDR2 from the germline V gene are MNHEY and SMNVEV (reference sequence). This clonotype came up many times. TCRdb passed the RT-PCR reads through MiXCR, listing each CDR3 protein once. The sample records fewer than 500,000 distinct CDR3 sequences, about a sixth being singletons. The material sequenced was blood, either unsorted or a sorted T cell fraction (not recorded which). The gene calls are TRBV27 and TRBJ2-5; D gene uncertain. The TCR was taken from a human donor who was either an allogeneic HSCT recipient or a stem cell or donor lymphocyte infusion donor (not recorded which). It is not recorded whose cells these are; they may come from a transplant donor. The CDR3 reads CASSPLLSPETQYF. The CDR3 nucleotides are TGTGCCAGCAGTCCACTTCTATCTCCGGAGACCCAGTACTTC.